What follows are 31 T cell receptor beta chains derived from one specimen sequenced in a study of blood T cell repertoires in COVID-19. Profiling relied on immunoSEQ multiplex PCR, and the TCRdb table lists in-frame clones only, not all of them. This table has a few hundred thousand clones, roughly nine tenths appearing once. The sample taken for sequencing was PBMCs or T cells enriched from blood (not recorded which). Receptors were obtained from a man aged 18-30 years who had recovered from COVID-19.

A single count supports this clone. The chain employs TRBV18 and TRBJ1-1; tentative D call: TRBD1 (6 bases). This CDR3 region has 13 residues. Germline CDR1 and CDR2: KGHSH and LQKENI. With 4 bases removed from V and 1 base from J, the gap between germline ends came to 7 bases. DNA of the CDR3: TGTGCCAGCTCACGGGACAAGAACACTGAAGCTTTCTTT. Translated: CASSRDKNTEAFF. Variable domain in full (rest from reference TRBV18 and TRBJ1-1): NAGVMQNPRHLVRRRGQEARLRCSPMKGHSHVYWYRQLPEEGLKFMVYLQKENIIDESGMPKERFSAEFPKEGPSILRIQQVVRGDSAAYFCASSRDKNTEAFFGQGTRLTVV.

The CDR3 coding sequence is TGTGCCAGTAGTCCGGCGGCCTCTGGAAACACCATATATTTT. It specifies CASSPAASGNTIYF. The chain has TRBV19 and TRBJ1-3; D is uncertain. Trimming took off 5 bases at V and 0 bases at J, with 8 bases between the two ends. Per the germline V gene, CDR1 is LNHDA and CDR2 is SQIVND (reference sequence). The CDR3 sequence is 14 residues long.

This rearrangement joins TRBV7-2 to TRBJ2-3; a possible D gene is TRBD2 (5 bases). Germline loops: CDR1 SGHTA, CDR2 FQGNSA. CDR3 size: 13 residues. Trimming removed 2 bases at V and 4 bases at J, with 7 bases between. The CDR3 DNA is TGTGCCAGCAGCTTACGGCGGGCAGATACGCAGTATTTT. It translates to CASSLRRADTQYF.

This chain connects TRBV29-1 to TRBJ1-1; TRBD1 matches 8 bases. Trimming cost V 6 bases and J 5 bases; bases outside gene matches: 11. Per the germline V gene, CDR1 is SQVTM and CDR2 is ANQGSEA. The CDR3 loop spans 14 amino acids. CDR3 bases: TGCAGCGTACGGAGCACAGGGGGTCGGACTGAAGCTTTCTTT. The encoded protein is CSVRSTGGRTEAFF.

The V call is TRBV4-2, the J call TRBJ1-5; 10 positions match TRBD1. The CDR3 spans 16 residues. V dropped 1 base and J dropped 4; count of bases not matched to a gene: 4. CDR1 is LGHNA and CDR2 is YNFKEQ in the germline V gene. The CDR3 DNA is TGTGCCAGCAGCCAAGGCGACAGGGGGCCTAATCAGCCCCAGCATTTT. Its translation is CASSQGDRGPNQPQHF.

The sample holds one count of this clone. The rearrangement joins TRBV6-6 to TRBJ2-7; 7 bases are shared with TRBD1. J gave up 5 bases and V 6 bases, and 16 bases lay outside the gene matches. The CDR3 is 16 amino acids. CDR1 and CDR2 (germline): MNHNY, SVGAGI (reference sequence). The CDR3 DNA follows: TGTGCCAGCAGCTTAAGGGTTTCAGGGGGATCGAACGAGCAGTACTTC. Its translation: CASSLRVSGGSNEQYF.

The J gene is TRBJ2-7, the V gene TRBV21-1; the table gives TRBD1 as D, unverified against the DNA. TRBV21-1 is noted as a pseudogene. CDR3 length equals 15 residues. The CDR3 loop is CASSKGDRGRYEQYF. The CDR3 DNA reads TGTGCCAGCAGCAAAGGGGACAGGGGAAGGTACGAGCAGTACTTC.

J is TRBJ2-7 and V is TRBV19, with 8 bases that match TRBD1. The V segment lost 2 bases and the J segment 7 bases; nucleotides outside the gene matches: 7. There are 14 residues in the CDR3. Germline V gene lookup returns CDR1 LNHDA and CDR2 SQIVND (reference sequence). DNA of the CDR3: TGTGCCAGTAGTATACGGCAGGGGGCGGGAGAGCAGTACTTC. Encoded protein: CASSIRQGAGEQYF. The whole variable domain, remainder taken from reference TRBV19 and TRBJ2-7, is DGGITQSPKYLFRKEGQNVTLSCEQNLNHDAMYWYRQDPGQGLRLIYYSQIVNDFQKGDIAEGYSVSREKKESFPLTVTSAQKNPTAFYLCASSIRQGAGEQYFGPGTRLTVT.

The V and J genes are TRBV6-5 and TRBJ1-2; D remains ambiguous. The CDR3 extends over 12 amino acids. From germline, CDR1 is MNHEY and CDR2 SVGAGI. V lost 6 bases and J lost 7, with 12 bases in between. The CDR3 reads CASRMTAGGYTF. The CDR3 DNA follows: TGTGCCAGCAGAATGACTGCGGGTGGCTACACCTTC.

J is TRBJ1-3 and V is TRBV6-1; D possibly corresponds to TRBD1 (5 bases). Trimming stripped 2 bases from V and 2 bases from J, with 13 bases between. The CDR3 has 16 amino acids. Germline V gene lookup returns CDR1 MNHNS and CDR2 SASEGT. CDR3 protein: CASSEPLQGAGNTIYF. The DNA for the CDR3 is TGTGCCAGCAGTGAACCGCTTCAGGGTGCTGGAAACACCATATATTTT.

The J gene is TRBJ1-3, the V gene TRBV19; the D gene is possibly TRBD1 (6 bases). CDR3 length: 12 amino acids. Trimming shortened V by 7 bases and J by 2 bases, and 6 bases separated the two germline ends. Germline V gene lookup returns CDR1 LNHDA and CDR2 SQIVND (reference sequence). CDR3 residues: CASTGAGNTIYF. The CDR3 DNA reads TGTGCCAGTACAGGGGCTGGAAACACCATATATTTT.

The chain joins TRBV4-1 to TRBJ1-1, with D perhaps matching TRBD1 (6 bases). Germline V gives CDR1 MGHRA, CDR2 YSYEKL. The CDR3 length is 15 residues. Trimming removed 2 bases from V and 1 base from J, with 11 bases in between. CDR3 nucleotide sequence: TGCGCCAGCAGCCAATGGGTAGGGGGGAACACTGAAGCTTTCTTT. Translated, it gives CASSQWVGGNTEAFF.

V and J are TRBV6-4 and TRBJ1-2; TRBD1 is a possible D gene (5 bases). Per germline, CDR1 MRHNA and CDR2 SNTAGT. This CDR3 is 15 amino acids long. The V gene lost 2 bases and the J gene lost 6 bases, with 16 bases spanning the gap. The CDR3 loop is CASSDGGLQLNGYTF. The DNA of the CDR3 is TGTGCCAGCAGTGACGGGGGACTCCAGTTAAATGGCTACACCTTC.

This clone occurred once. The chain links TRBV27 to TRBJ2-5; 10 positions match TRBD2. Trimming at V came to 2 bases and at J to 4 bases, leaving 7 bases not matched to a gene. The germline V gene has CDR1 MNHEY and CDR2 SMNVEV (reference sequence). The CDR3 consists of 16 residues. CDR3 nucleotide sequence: TGTGCCAGCAGTTTAGAAGCAGCGGGGGGGCCAGAGACCCAGTACTTC. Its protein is CASSLEAAGGPETQYF.

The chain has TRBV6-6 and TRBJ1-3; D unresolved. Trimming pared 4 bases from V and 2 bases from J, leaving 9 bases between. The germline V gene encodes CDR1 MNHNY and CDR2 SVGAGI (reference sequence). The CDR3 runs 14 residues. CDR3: CASSSLATGNTIYF. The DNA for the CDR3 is TGTGCCAGCAGTTCACTAGCGACTGGAAACACCATATATTTT.

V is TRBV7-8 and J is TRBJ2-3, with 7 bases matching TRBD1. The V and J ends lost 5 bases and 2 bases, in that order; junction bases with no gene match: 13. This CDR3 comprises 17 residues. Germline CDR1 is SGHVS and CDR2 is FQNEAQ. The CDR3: CASSLRGWELVTDTQYF. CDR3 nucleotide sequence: TGTGCCAGCAGCCTCAGGGGGTGGGAACTCGTCACAGATACGCAGTATTTT.

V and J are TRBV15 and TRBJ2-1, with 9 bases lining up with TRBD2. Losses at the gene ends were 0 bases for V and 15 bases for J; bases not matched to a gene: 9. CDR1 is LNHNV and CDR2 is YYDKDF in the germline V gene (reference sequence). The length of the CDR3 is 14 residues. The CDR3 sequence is CATSRERAGGIWFF. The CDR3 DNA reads TGTGCCACCAGCAGAGAGAGGGCGGGAGGGATTTGGTTCTTC. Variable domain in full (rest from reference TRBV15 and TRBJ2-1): DAMVIQNPRYQVTQFGKPVTLSCSQTLNHNVMYWYQQKSSQAPKLLFHYYDKDFNNEADTPDNFQSRRPNTSFCFLDIRSPGLGDTAMYLCATSRERAGGIWFFGPGTRLTVL.

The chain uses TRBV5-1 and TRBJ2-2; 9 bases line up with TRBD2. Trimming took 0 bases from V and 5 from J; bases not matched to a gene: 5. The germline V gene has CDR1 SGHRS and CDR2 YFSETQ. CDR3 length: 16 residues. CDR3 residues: CASSLGSSGTTGELFF. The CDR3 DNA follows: TGCGCCAGCAGCTTGGGTTCTAGCGGGACTACCGGGGAGCTGTTTTTT. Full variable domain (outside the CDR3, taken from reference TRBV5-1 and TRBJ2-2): KAGVTQTPRYLIKTRGQQVTLSCSPISGHRSVSWYQQTPGQGLQFLFEYFSETQRNKGNFPGRFSGRQFSNSRSEMNVSTLELGDSALYLCASSLGSSGTTGELFFGEGSRLTVL.

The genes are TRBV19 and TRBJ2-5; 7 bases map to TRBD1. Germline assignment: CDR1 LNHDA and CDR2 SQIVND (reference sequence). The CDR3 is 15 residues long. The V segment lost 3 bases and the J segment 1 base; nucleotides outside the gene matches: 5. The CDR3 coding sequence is TGTGCCAGTAGTATCGACAGGGCGGCCCAAGAGACCCAGTACTTC. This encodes CASSIDRAAQETQYF.

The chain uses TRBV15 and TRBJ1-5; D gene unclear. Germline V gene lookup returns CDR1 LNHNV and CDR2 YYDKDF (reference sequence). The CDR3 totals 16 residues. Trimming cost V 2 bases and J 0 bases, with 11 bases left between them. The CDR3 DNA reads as TGTGCCACCAGCAGATCCCGGGTCTATAGCAATCAGCCCCAGCATTTT. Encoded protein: CATSRSRVYSNQPQHF.

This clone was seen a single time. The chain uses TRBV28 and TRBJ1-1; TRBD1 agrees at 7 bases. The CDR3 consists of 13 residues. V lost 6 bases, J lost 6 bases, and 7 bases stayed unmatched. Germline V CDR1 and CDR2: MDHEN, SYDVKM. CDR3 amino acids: CASRPGGSSEAFF. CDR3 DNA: TGTGCCAGCAGGCCAGGGGGATCCTCTGAAGCTTTCTTT.

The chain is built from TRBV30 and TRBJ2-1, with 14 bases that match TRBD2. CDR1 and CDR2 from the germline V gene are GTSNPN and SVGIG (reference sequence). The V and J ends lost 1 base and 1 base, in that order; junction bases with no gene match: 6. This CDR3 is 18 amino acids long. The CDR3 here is CAWSGGTSGRMSYNEQFF. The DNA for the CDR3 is TGTGCCTGGAGTGGAGGGACTAGCGGGAGAATGTCCTACAATGAGCAGTTCTTC.

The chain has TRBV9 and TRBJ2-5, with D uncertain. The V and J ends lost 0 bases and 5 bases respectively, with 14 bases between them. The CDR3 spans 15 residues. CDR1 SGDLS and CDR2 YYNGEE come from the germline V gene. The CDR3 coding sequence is TGTGCCAGCAGCGTAGGCGTAGCACCGACGGAGACCCAGTACTTC. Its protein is CASSVGVAPTETQYF.

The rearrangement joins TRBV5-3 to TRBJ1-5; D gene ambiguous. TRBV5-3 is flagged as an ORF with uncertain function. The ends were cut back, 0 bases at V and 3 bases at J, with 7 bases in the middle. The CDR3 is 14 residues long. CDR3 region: CARSLGRYNQPQHF. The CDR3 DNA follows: TGTGCCAGAAGCTTGGGCAGGTACAATCAGCCCCAGCATTTT.

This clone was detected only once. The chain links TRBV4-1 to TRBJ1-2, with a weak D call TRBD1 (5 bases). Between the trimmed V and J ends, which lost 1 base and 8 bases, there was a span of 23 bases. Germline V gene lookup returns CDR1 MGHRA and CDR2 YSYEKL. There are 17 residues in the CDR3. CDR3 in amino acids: CASSQVGRDRSPGGYTF. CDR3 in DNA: TGCGCCAGCAGCCAAGTCGGGAGGGACCGCTCTCCGGGCGGCTACACCTTC.

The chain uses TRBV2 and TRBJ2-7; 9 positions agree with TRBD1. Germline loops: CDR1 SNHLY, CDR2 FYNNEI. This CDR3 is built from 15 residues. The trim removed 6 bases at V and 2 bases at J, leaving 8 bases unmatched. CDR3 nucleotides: TGTGCCAGCAGATTACAGGGGGCGGGCCCCTACGAGCAGTACTTC. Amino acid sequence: CASRLQGAGPYEQYF. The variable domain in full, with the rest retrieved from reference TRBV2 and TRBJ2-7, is EPEVTQTPSHQVTQMGQEVILRCVPISNHLYFYWYRQILGQKVEFLVSFYNNEISEKSEIFDDQFSVERPDGSNFTLKIRSTKLEDSAMYFCASRLQGAGPYEQYFGPGTRLTVT.

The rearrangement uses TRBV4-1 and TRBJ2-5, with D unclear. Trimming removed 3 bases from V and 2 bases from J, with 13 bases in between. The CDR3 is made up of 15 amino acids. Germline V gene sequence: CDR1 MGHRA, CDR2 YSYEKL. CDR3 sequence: CASSQLQSIQETQYF. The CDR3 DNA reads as TGCGCCAGCAGCCAGTTACAGAGTATACAAGAGACCCAGTACTTC.

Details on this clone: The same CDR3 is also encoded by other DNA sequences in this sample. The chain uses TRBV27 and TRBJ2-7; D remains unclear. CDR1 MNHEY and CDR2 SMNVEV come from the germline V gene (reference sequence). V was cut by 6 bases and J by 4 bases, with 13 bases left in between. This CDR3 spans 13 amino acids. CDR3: CASSLGTAYEQYF. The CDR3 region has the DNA TGTGCCAGCAGCCTCGGAACAGCTTACGAGCAGTACTTC.

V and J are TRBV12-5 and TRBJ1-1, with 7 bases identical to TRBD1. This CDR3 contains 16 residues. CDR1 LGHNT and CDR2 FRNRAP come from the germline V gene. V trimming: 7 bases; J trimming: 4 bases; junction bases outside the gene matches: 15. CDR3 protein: CASAHGGSGGVTEAFF. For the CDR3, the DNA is TGTGCTAGTGCCCATGGCGGCTCAGGGGGTGTCACTGAAGCTTTCTTT.

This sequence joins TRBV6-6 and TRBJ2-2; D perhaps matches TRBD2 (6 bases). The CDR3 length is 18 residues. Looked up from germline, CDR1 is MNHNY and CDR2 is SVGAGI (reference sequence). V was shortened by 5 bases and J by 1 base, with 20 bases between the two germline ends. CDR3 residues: CASSHHPVADRNTGELFF. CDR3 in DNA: TGTGCCAGCAGTCACCACCCCGTAGCGGACCGGAACACCGGGGAGCTGTTTTTT.

The chain's CDR3 is CASSFRTDIGEQYF. The CDR3 DNA sequence: TGTGCCAGCAGCTTCAGGACAGATATAGGCGAGCAGTACTTC. V and J are TRBV11-2 and TRBJ2-7, with a possible D match to TRBD1 (6 bases). CDR1 is SGHAT, CDR2 FQNNGV, per germline. Trimming stripped 3 bases from V and 6 bases from J, with 15 bases between. The length of the CDR3 is 14 residues.